This T cell receptor beta chain was sequenced in a study of shared clonotypes between healthy human individuals. Background on the study: The donors, two women and a few men, were aged 18 to 49.

As for this clone: No antigen is known for it.

Germline values: CDR1 MNHNS, CDR2 SASEGT. Trimming at V came to 10 bases and at J to 3 bases, leaving 4 bases not matched to a gene. The CDR3 is 14 residues long. Study results and caveats: Owing to a small donor count, the genetic and exposure-history diversity represented was limited.

Data came from immunoSEQ multiplex PCR; TCRdb stores just in-frame clones and leaves some out. The table has 450,000 to 500,000 clones, around 80% seen once. J is TRBJ1-3 and V is TRBV6-1, with 12 bases identical to TRBD1. This sequence originates from a woman aged 40 to 50 in good health. Some clones in this sample may be carry-over from other donors' samples. The sample taken for sequencing was PBMCs. CDR3 residues: CAIGTGGVGNTIYF. The CDR3 region has the DNA TGTGCCATCGGGACAGGGGGCGTTGGAAACACCATATATTTT.